These 16 T cell receptor beta chains came from one sample sequenced in a study of cytomegalovirus exposure and HLA in healthy donors. PCR was performed using 60 Vbeta and 13 Jbeta primers. The assay was immunoSEQ multiplex PCR, and TCRdb's table has in-frame clones only and misses some. The sample includes some 130,000 clones, 79% seen only once; the top ten take roughly 2%. Input material: PBMCs. The receptor set was obtained from a man between 18 and 29 years old in good health and CMV-seronegative.

The rearrangement joins TRBV4-3 to TRBJ2-1; 9 positions match TRBD2. Germline trimming cut 0 bases from V and 4 bases from J; bases unmatched to any gene: 4. CDR1 LGHNA and CDR2 YSLEER come from the germline V gene. The CDR3 is 16 amino acids. CDR3 bases: TGCGCCAGCAGCCAAGATCTAGCGGGAATATACAATGAGCAGTTCTTC. It encodes CASSQDLAGIYNEQFF.

In this sample, this clone turned up once. V is TRBV6-1 and J is TRBJ1-2; TRBD1 matches 12 bases. Germline V lookup: CDR1 MNHNS, CDR2 SASEGT. The CDR3 runs to 17 residues. V lost 3 bases to trimming and J lost 6 bases; unmatched junction nucleotides: 11. The CDR3 DNA reads as TGTGCCAGCAGTGAGAGACCCGGGACAGGGGGCGAGGATGGCTACACCTTC. Protein sequence: CASSERPGTGGEDGYTF.

This sequence joins TRBV21-1 and TRBJ2-7; TRBD2 is the table's D call and was not checked against the DNA. TRBV21-1 is marked as a pseudogene. This CDR3 is built from 16 residues. The CDR3 here is CASSRNLGLSSYEQYF. CDR3 nucleotides: TGTGCCAGCAGCAGAAACTTGGGACTATCCTCCTACGAGCAGTACTTC.

Only a few counts were recorded for this clone. The rearrangement uses TRBV10-2 and TRBJ2-1; 9 bases align to TRBD2. The CDR3 consists of 17 residues. Per the germline V gene, CDR1 is WSHSY and CDR2 is SAAADI. V was clipped by 6 bases and J by 8 bases; unmatched bases: 17. The CDR3 sequence: CASRPGLAAGGGDEQFF. In DNA form, the CDR3 reads TGCGCCAGCAGACCGGGACTAGCTGCGGGAGGTGGCGATGAGCAGTTCTTC.

The J gene is TRBJ1-1, the V gene TRBV7-3; TRBD1 matches at 10 bases. V lost 4 bases and J lost 10; bases outside the gene matches: 3. The germline V gene has CDR1 SGHTA and CDR2 FQGTGA. This CDR3 region has 12 residues. CDR3 sequence: CASSSGQGGAFF. The DNA for the CDR3 is TGTGCCAGCAGCTCAGGACAGGGGGGAGCTTTCTTT.

The chain recombines TRBV29-1 with TRBJ2-5; the match to TRBD2 covers 9 bases. The J call may not be correct, given that the DNA end is closer to TRBJ2-7. The germline V gene encodes CDR1 SQVTM and CDR2 ANQGSEA. The CDR3 sequence is 14 residues long. The CDR3 here is CSVSGRSSSYEQYF. In nucleotides, the CDR3 is TGCAGCGTCAGCGGGAGGTCTAGCTCCTACGAGCAGTACTTC.

The rearrangement joins TRBV12-5 to TRBJ2-2, with TRBD1 matching over 8 bases. The germline V gene encodes CDR1 LGHNT and CDR2 FRNRAP. This CDR3 region has 14 residues. V trimming: 1 base; J trimming: 5 bases; junction bases outside the gene matches: 0. The CDR3 loop is CASGLGTGTGELFF. Here the CDR3 DNA reads TGTGCTAGTGGTTTGGGGACAGGGACCGGGGAGCTGTTTTTT.

The genes are TRBV27 and TRBJ2-2; TRBD2 might be the D (6 bases). Germline assignment: CDR1 MNHEY and CDR2 SMNVEV (reference sequence). The germline V and J ends were trimmed by 5 bases and 4 bases, with 11 bases remaining between them. This CDR3 is 14 amino acids long. CDR3 coding DNA: TGTGCCAGCAGTCCCCCGGGGGTCACCGGGGAGCTGTTTTTT. It encodes CASSPPGVTGELFF.

The gene calls are TRBV7-8 and TRBJ2-7; the D gene is possibly TRBD1 (6 bases). CDR1 is SGHVS and CDR2 is FQNEAQ in the germline V gene. Trimming stripped 5 bases from V and 4 bases from J, with 15 bases between. The CDR3 sequence is 14 residues long. CDR3 in DNA: TGTGCCAGCAGCCGGGGACACAGGGTGTACGAGCAGTACTTC. Translated: CASSRGHRVYEQYF.

The J gene is TRBJ2-1, the V gene TRBV5-1; 12 bases align to TRBD2. Germline loops: CDR1 SGHRS, CDR2 YFSETQ. V gave up 0 bases and J gave up 0 bases; unmatched junction bases: 10. The CDR3 contains 20 residues. The CDR3: CASSLVKRSSGRGSYNEQFF. Written as DNA, the CDR3 is TGCGCCAGCAGCTTGGTGAAGCGTTCTAGCGGGAGGGGCTCCTACAATGAGCAGTTCTTC. The full variable domain, with the rest looked up from reference TRBV5-1 and TRBJ2-1, is KAGVTQTPRYLIKTRGQQVTLSCSPISGHRSVSWYQQTPGQGLQFLFEYFSETQRNKGNFPGRFSGRQFSNSRSEMNVSTLELGDSALYLCASSLVKRSSGRGSYNEQFFGPGTRLTVL.

This rearrangement joins TRBV12-5 to TRBJ1-3; D gene unclear. The V end was cut by 2 bases, the J end by 0 bases, with 11 bases between. CDR3 length: 16 residues. Per germline, CDR1 LGHNT and CDR2 FRNRAP. In nucleotides, the CDR3 is TGTGCTAGTGGTTTGTCCGTCGCTAACTCTGGAAACACCATATATTTT. Its protein product is CASGLSVANSGNTIYF.

This sequence joins TRBV5-5 and TRBJ2-2, with 7 bases that match TRBD2. The ends lost 3 bases at V and 1 base at J; junction bases unmatched: 6. Per the germline V gene, CDR1 is SGHKS and CDR2 is YYEKEE (reference sequence). The CDR3 has 16 residues. The CDR3 coding sequence is TGTGCCAGCAGCTCCGGACTAGAAGGGAACACCGGGGAGCTGTTTTTT. Its protein product is CASSSGLEGNTGELFF.

The chain combines TRBV7-3 with TRBJ2-1; TRBD2 might be the D (6 bases). Germline V CDR1 and CDR2: SGHTA, FQGTGA. The CDR3 spans 15 residues. V was trimmed by 3 bases and J by 7 bases, leaving 16 bases between them. The CDR3 loop reads CASSFYGSGWNEQFF. The CDR3 bases are TGTGCCAGCAGCTTCTACGGGAGTGGTTGGAATGAGCAGTTCTTC.

This rearrangement joins TRBV7-3 to TRBJ2-3, with 8 bases fitting TRBD1. The germline V gene encodes CDR1 SGHTA and CDR2 FQGTGA. Unmatched junction bases numbered 1, after V lost 1 base and J lost 1 base. The CDR3 is 15 residues long. The CDR3 DNA reads TGTGCCAGCAGCTTAATGGGACAGGGCACAGATACGCAGTATTTT. Translating gives CASSLMGQGTDTQYF.

This clone was counted a few times. The chain recombines TRBV5-1 with TRBJ1-1; D might be TRBD1 (5 bases). CDR1 and CDR2 (germline): SGHRS, YFSETQ. This CDR3 comprises 15 residues. Trimming left V 1 base short and J 3 bases short, with 13 bases between. The CDR3 bases are TGCGCCAGCAGCTTGTTGGGGGGGTGGGACACTGAAGCTTTCTTT. This codes for CASSLLGGWDTEAFF.

The V call is TRBV4-1, the J call TRBJ1-3; no reliable D call. Germline assignment: CDR1 MGHRA and CDR2 YSYEKL. V lost 1 base, J lost 2 bases, and 6 bases lay in between. CDR3 size: 14 residues. The CDR3 nucleotides are TGCGCCAGCAGCCAAGTATCTGCTGGAAACACCATATATTTT. This gives the protein CASSQVSAGNTIYF.